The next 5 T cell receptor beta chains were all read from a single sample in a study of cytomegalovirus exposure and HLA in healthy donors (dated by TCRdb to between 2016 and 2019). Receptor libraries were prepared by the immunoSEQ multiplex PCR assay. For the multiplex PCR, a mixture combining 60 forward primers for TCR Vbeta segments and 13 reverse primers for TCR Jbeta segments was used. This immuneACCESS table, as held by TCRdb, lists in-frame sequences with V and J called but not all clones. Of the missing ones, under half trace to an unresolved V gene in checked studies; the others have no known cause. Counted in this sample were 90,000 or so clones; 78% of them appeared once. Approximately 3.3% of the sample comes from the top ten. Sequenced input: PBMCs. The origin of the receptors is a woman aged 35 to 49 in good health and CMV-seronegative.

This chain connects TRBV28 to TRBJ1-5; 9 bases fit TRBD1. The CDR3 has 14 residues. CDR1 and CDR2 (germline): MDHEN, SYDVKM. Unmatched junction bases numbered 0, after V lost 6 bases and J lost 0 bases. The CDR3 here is CASRDRGSNQPQHF. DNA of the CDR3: TGTGCCAGCAGGGACAGGGGTAGCAATCAGCCCCAGCATTTT.

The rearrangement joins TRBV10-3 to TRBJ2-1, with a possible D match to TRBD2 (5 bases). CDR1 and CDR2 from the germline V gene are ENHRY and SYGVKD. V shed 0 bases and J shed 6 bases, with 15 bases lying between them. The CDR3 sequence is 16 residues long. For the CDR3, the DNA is TGTGCCATCAGTGAGTCGATTCTAGCAGATTTCAATGAGCAGTTCTTC. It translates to CAISESILADFNEQFF.

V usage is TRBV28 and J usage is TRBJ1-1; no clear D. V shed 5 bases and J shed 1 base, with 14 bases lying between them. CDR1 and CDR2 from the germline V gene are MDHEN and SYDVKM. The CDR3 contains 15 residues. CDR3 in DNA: TGTGCCAGCAGTCTTCCGGGAGGAGGGAACACTGAAGCTTTCTTT. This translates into CASSLPGGGNTEAFF.

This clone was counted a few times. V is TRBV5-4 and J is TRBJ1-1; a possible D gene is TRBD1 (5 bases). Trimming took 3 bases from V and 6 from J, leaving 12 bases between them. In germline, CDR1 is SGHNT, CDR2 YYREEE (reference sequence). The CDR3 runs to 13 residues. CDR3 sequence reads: CASSSGAGPEAFF. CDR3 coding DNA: TGTGCCAGCAGCTCTGGAGCGGGGCCTGAAGCTTTCTTT.

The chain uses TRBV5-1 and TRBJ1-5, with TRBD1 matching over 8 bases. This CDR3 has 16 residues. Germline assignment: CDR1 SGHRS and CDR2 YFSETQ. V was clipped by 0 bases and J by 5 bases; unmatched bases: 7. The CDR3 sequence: CASSLAPGQEHQPQHF. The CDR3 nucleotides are TGCGCCAGCAGCTTGGCGCCGGGACAGGAACATCAGCCCCAGCATTTT.